Listed below are T cell receptor beta chains from one sample, sequenced in a study of shared clonotypes between healthy human individuals. Produced via immunoSEQ multiplex PCR; TCRdb's table is partial and in-frame only. The table lists around 1.5 million clones, around 98% of them singletons. Sequenced: naive CD4+ T cells sorted from blood. These receptors all stem from a man younger than 45 in good health. The CDR3 runs from the conserved cysteine through the conserved F or W. The D gene is left open where the match is weak. The size entry is marked missing in some rows and otherwise reads once, few, many or a size class.

clone size	V gene	D gene	J gene	CDR3 protein	CDR3 DNA
NA	TRBV30	NA	TRBJ2-7	CAWSVGLLPYEQYF	TGTGCCTGGAGTGTAGGGCTTCTACCCTACGAGCAGTACTTC
NA	TRBV19	TRBD1	TRBJ2-1	CASTRGPGDNEQFF	TGTGCCAGTACCAGGGGGCCGGGGGACAATGAGCAGTTCTTC
NA	TRBV7-9	TRBD2	TRBJ2-1	CASSLTSGLTLSYNEQFF	TGTGCCAGCAGCCTGACTAGCGGTCTTACCCTCTCCTACAATGAGCAGTTCTTC
once	TRBV2	NA	TRBJ2-7	CASRAPRTGESYEQYF	TGTGCCAGCAGGGCACCAAGGACGGGGGAGTCCTACGAGCAGTACTTC
NA	TRBV2	TRBD2	TRBJ2-1	CASRLLAGGQANNEQFF	TGTGCCAGCAGGCTACTAGCGGGAGGACAAGCAAACAATGAGCAGTTCTTC
NA	TRBV25-1	NA	TRBJ1-2	CASSEPGTEVYGYTF	TGTGCCAGCAGTGAACCCGGGACGGAAGTCTATGGCTACACCTTC
NA	TRBV18	NA	TRBJ2-2	CASSPEGAPVGELFF	TGTGCCAGCTCACCAGAAGGGGCGCCGGTCGGGGAGCTGTTTTTT
NA	TRBV6-5	TRBD2	TRBJ2-1	CASSLTSGRNNEQFF	TGTGCCAGCAGTTTGACTAGCGGGAGAAACAATGAGCAGTTCTTC
NA	TRBV10-3	NA	TRBJ2-3	CAISEYSPSTDTQYF	TGTGCCATCAGTGAGTATAGTCCGAGCACAGATACGCAGTATTTT
NA	TRBV5-1	TRBD2	TRBJ2-3	CASSLLAGGGTDTQYF	TGCGCCAGCAGCTTGTTAGCGGGAGGAGGTACAGATACGCAGTATTTT
NA	TRBV10-3	NA	TRBJ2-3	CAISEVDYTDTQYF	TGTGCCATCAGTGAGGTGGACTACACAGATACGCAGTATTTT
NA	TRBV27	TRBD1	TRBJ2-3	CASTRGQDTQYF	TGTGCCAGCACTAGGGGGCAAGATACGCAGTATTTT
once	TRBV5-6	TRBD1	TRBJ2-3	CASSSRTGTDTQYF	TGTGCCAGCAGCTCCCGGACAGGGACAGATACGCAGTATTTT
NA	TRBV25-1	NA	TRBJ2-1	CASRDSYLNEQFF	TGTGCCAGCAGGGACAGTTACCTCAATGAGCAGTTCTTC
NA	TRBV27	NA	TRBJ1-4	CASSAGRGGEKLFF	TGTGCCAGCAGTGCGGGCAGGGGAGGGGAAAAACTGTTTTTT
few	TRBV7-9	NA	TRBJ1-1	CASSIQSGAEAFF	TGTGCCAGCAGCATCCAATCAGGGGCTGAAGCTTTCTTT
NA	TRBV5-1	NA	TRBJ2-1	CASSFTPDSYNEQFF	TGCGCCAGCAGCTTTACACCAGACTCCTACAATGAGCAGTTCTTC
NA	TRBV15	TRBD1	TRBJ1-5	CATSRPGRGNQPQHF	TGTGCCACCAGCAGGCCAGGCAGGGGGAATCAGCCCCAGCATTTT
NA	TRBV28	TRBD1	TRBJ2-7	CASSPNGQGMNEQYF	TGTGCCAGCAGTCCCAACGGACAGGGCATGAACGAGCAGTACTTC
NA	TRBV18	NA	TRBJ2-2	CASSVQGNTGELFF	TGTGCCAGCTCAGTACAGGGAAACACCGGGGAGCTGTTTTTT
NA	TRBV6-1	TRBD2	TRBJ2-7	CASKAGTSREF	TGTGCCAGCAAGGCCGGGACTAGCCGTGAGTTC
NA	TRBV7-3	NA	TRBJ2-7	CASSLTGYGEQYF	TGTGCCAGCAGCTTAACCGGGTACGGCGAGCAGTACTTC
NA	TRBV7-8	NA	TRBJ2-6	CASSFFYSAGSLGANVLTF	TGTGCCAGCAGCTTCTTTTATTCGGCAGGCTCTTTGGGGGCCAACGTCCTGACTTTC
NA	TRBV5-5	NA	TRBJ2-5	CASSPGPENKTQYF	TGTGCCAGCAGCCCGGGACCGGAAAATAAGACCCAGTACTTC
NA	TRBV9	NA	TRBJ1-1	CASSVAGGSYTEAFF	TGTGCCAGCAGCGTAGCAGGAGGGTCGTACACTGAAGCTTTCTTT
NA	TRBV20-1	NA	TRBJ2-2	CSASGSGELFF	TGCAGTGCTAGTGGCTCCGGGGAGCTGTTTTTT